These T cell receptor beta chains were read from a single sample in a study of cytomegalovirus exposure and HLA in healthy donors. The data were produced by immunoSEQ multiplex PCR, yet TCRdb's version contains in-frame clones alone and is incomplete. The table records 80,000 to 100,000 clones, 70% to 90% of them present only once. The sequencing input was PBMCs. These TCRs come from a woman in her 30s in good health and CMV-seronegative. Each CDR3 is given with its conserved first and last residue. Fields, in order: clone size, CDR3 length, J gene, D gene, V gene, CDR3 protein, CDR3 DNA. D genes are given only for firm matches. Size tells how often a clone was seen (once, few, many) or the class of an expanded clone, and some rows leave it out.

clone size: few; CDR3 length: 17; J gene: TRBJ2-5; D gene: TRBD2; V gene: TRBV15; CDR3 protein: CATSRRSSGSRVETQYF; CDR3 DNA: TGTGCCACCAGCAGACGGAGTAGCGGGAGTAGAGTAGAGACCCAGTACTTC
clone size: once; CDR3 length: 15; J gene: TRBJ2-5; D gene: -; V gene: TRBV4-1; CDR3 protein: CASSPQMLARETQYF; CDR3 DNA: TGCGCCAGCAGCCCCCAGATGCTAGCGCGGGAGACCCAGTACTTC
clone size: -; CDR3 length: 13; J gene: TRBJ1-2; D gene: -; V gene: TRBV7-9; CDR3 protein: CASSSAGYYGYTF; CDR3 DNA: TGTGCCAGCAGCTCTGCCGGGTACTATGGCTACACCTTC
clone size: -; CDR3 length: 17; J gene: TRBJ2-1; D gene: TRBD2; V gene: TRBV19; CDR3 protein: CASSLSALGGGTNEQFF; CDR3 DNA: TGTGCCAGTAGCCTATCCGCGCTCGGGGGAGGGACGAATGAGCAGTTCTTC
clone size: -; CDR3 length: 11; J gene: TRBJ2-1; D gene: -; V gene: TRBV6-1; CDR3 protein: CASSEGDEQFF; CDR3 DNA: TGTGCCAGCAGTGAAGGAGATGAGCAGTTCTTC
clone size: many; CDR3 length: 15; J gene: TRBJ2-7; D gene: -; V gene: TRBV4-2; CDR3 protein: CASSQEGQGLAEQYF; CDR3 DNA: TGTGCCAGCAGCCAAGAGGGCCAGGGGTTGGCCGAGCAGTACTTC
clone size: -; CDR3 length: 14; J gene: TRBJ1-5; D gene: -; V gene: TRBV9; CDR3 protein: CASSVGAGNQPQHF; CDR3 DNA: TGTGCCAGCAGCGTAGGAGCTGGCAATCAGCCCCAGCATTTT
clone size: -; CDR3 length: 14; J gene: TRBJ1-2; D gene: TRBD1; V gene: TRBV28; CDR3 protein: CASSLRGRVYGYTF; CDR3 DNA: TGTGCCAGCAGTTTAAGGGGGCGAGTCTATGGCTACACCTTC
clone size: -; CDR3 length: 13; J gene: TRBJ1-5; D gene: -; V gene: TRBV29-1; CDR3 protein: CSVTEGGNQPQHF; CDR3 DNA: TGCAGCGTTACCGAAGGGGGCAATCAGCCCCAGCATTTT
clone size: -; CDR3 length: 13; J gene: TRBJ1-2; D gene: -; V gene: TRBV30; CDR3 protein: CAWSVRRGGGYTF; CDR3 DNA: TGTGCCTGGAGTGTGAGAAGGGGGGGTGGCTACACCTTC
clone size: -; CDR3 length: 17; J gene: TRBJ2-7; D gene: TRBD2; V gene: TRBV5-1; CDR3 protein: CASSLVLAGEFSYEQYF; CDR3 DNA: TGCGCCAGCAGCTTGGTACTAGCGGGGGAATTCTCCTACGAGCAGTACTTC
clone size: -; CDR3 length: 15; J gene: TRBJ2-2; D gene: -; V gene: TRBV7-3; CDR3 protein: CASSLTGPATGELFF; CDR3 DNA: TGTGCCAGCAGCTTAACGGGCCCTGCCACCGGGGAGCTGTTTTTT
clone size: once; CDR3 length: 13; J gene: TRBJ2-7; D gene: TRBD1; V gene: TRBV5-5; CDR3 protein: CASSPGQTYEQYF; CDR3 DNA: TGTGCCAGCAGCCCGGGACAGACCTACGAGCAGTACTTC
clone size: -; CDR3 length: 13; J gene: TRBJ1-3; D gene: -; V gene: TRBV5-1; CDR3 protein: CASSSNSGNTIYF; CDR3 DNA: TGCGCCAGCAGCTCCAACTCTGGAAACACCATATATTTT
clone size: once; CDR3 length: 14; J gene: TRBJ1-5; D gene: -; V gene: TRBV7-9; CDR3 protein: CASRADSRNQPQHF; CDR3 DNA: TGTGCCAGCAGGGCAGACAGTCGCAATCAGCCCCAGCATTTT
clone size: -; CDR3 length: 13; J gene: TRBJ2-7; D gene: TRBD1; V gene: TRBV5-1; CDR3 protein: CASRTGGGYEQYF; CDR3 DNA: TGCGCCAGCAGGACAGGGGGCGGTTACGAGCAGTACTTC
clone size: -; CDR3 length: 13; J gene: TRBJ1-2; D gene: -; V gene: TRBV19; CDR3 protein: CASSFDRYYGYTF; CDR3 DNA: TGTGCCAGTAGTTTCGACAGATACTATGGCTACACCTTC
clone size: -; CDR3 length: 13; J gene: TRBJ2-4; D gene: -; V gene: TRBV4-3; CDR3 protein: CASSRAEGDIQYF; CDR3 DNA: TGCGCCAGCAGTCGGGCCGAGGGGGACATTCAGTACTTC
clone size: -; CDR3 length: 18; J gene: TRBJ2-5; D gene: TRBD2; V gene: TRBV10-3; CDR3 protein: CAISEIGTSGDHQETQYF; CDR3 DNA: TGTGCCATCAGTGAGATAGGGACTAGCGGAGATCACCAAGAGACCCAGTACTTC
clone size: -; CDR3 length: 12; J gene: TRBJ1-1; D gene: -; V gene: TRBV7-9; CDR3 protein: CASSFSGTEAFF; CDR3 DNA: TGTGCCAGCAGCTTCTCCGGCACTGAAGCTTTCTTT
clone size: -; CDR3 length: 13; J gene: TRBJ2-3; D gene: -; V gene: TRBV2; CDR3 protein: CASLREGGATQYF; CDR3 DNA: TGTGCCAGTCTAAGAGAGGGGGGGGCAACGCAGTATTTT
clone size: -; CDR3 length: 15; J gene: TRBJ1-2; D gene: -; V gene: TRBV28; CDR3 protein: CASSLWTTDNYGYTF; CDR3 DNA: TGTGCCAGCAGTTTATGGACAACCGATAACTATGGCTACACCTTC
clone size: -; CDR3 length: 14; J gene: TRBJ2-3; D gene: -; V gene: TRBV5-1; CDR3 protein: CASSPVSGTDTQYF; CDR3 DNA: TGCGCCAGCAGCCCCGTGAGCGGCACAGATACGCAGTATTTT
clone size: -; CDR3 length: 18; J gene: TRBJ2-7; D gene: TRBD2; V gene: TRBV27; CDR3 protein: CASSLARLAGDSSYEQYF; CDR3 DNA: TGTGCCAGCAGTTTGGCGAGACTAGCGGGGGATAGCTCCTACGAGCAGTACTTC
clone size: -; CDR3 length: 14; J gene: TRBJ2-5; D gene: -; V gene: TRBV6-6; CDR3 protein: CASSYEVVSETQYF; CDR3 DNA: TGTGCCAGCAGTTACGAGGTAGTGAGTGAGACCCAGTACTTC
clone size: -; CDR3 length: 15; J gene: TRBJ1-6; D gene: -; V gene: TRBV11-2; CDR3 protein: CASSFAWGTDSPLHF; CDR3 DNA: TGTGCCAGCAGCTTCGCCTGGGGCACGGATTCACCCCTCCACTTT
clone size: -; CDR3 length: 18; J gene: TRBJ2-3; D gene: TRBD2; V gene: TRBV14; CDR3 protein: CASSQDLLASGGTDTQYF; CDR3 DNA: TGTGCCAGCAGCCAAGATTTGCTTGCTAGCGGGGGCACAGATACGCAGTATTTT
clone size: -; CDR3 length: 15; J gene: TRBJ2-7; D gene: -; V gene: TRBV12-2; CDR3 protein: CASRFGTSGSHEQYF; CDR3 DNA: TGTGCAAGTCGCTTCGGGACTAGCGGGTCACACGAGCAGTACTTC